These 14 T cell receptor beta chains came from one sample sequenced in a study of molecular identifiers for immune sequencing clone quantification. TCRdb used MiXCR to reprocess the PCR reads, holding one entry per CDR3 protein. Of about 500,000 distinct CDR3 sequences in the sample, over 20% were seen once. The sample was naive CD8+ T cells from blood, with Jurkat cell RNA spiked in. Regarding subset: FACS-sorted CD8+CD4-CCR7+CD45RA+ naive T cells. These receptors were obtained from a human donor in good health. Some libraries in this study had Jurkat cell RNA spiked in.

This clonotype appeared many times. The CDR3 bases are TGTGCCAGCAGCCAACCTTTGACTAGCGGGGTCGATGAGCAGTTCTTC. Protein product: CASSQPLTSGVDEQFF. The genes are TRBV4-2 and TRBJ2-1; the match to TRBD2 covers 11 bases. The germline gives CDR1 LGHNA, CDR2 YNFKEQ. This CDR3 is 16 amino acids long. Trimming removed 2 bases from V and 8 bases from J; junction bases left unmatched: 8.

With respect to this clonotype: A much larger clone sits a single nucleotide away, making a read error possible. The CDR3 DNA follows: TGCAGCGTTGGCGAGGGGCGGACTGAAGCTTTCTTT. Translating gives CSVGEGRTEAFF. This chain links TRBV29-1 with TRBJ1-1; D may be TRBD1 (5 bases). Between the trimmed V and J ends, which lost 4 bases and 5 bases, there was a span of 11 bases. The CDR3 covers 12 residues. CDR1 and CDR2 (germline): SQVTM, ANQGSEA.

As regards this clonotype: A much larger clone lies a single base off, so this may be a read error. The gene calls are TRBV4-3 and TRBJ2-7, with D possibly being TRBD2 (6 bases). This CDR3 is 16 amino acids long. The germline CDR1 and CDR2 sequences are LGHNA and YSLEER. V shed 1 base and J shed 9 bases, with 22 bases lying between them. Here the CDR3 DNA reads TGCGCCAGCAGCCAAGTTTGGGGGACTTCAAGGCACGGGCAGTACTTC. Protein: CASSQVWGTSRHGQYF.

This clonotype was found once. CDR3 coding DNA: TGTGCCAGCAGTGACCTCGGGGACCCCGAGGAGCTGTTTTTT. It is translated as CASSDLGDPEELFF. The chain employs TRBV12-3 or TRBV12-4 and TRBJ2-2, with D perhaps given as TRBD1 or TRBD2 (5 bases each). The CDR3 is 14 residues long. V lost 5 bases, J lost 10 bases, and 17 bases lay in between.

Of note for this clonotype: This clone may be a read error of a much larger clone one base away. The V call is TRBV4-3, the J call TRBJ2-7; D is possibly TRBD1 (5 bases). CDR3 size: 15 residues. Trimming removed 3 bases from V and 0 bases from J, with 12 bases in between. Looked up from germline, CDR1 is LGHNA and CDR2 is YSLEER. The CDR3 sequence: CASSQTDSNSYEQYF. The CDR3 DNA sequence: TGCGCCAGCAGCCAGACCGACAGCAACTCCTACGAGCAGTACTTC.

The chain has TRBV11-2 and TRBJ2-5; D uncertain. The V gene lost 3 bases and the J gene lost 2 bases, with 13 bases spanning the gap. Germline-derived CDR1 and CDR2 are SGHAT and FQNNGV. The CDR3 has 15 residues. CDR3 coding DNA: TGTGCCAGCAGCTTTCGTACAAGCCTACAAGAGACCCAGTACTTC. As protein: CASSFRTSLQETQYF.

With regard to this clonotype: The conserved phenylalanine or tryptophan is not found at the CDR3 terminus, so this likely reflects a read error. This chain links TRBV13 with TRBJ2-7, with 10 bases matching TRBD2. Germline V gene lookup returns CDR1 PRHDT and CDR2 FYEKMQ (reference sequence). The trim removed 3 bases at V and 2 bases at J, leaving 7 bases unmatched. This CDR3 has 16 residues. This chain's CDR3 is CASSFPTSGRTYEQYL. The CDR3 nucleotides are TGTGCCAGCAGCTTCCCGACTAGCGGGCGCACCTACGAGCAGTACCTC.

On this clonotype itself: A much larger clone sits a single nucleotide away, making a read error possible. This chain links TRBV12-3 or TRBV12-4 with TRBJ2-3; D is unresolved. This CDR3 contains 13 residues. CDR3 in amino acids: CTSSETRTDTQYF. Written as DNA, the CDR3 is TGTACCAGCAGTGAGACGCGCACAGATACGCAGTATTTT.

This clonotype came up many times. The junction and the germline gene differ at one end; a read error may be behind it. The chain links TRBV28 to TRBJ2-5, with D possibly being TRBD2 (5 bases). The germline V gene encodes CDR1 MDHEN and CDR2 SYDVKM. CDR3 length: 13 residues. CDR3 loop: CAGRLAGQETQYF. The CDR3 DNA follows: TGTGCCGGCAGGTTGGCGGGCCAAGAGACCCAGTACTTC.

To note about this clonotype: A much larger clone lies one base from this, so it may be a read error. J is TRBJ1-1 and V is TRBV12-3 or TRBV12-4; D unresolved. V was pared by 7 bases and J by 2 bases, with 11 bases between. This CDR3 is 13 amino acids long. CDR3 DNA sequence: TGTGCCAGCACCCGGTGGGAAAACACTGAAGCTTTCTTT. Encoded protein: CASTRWENTEAFF.

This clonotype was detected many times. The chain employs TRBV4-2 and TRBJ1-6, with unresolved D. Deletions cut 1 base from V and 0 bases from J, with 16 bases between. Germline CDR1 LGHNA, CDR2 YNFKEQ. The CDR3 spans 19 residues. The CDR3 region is CASSQVSVAESSYNSPLHF. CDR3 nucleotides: TGTGCCAGCAGCCAAGTTTCCGTCGCAGAGAGCTCCTATAATTCACCCCTCCACTTT.

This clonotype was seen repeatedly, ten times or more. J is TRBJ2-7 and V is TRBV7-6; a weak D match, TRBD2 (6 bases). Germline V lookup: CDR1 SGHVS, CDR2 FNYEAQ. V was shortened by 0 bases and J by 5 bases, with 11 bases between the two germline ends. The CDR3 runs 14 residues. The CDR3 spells CASSLAFGGDEQYF. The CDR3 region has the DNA TGTGCCAGCAGCTTAGCGTTCGGGGGTGACGAGCAGTACTTC. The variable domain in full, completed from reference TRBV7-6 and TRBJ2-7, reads GAGVSQSPRYKVTKRGQDVALRCDPISGHVSLYWYRQALGQGPEFLTYFNYEAQQDKSGLPNDRFSAERPEGSISTLTIQRTEQRDSAMYRCASSLAFGGDEQYFGPGTRLTVT.

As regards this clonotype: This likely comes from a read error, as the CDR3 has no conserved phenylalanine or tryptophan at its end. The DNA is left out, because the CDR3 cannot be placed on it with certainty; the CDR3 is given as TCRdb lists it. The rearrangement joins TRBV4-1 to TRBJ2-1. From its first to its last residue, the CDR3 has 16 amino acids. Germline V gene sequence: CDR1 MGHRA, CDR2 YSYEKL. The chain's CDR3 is CASSQVASSSYNEQLC.

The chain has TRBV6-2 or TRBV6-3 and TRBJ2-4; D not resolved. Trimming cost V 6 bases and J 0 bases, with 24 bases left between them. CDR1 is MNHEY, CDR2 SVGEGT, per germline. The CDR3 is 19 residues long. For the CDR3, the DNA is TGTGCCAGCAGCCCCCCTCTGTTGATTCCGCATGTAGCCAAAAACATTCAGTACTTC. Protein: CASSPPLLIPHVAKNIQYF.